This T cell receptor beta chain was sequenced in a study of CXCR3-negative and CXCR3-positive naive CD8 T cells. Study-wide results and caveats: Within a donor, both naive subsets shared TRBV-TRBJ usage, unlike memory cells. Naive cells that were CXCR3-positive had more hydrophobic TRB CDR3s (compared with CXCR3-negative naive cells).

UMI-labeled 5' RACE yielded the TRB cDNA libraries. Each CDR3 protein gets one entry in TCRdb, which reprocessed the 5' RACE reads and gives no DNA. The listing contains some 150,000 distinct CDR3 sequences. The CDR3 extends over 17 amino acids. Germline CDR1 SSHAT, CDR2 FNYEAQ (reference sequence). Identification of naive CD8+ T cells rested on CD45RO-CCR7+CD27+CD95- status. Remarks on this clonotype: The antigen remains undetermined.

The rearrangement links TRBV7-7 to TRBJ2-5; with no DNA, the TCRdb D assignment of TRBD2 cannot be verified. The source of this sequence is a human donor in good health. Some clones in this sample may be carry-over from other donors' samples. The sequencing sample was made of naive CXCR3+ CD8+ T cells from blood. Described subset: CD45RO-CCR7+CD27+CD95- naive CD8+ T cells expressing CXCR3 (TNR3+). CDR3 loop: CASRWTSGGGDQETQYF.